This T cell receptor (beta chain) was captured in a study of read filtering for tumor transcriptome and immune sequencing. At the level of the study: Revised staging placed roughly 8 patients in R-ISS I, some 17 in II, six or seven in III. Transcriptome libraries were built from DNase-treated RNA. Per sample, TCR-region reads ranged about 4 to 10.27 million by IR-seq, about 80 to 1,400 by RNA-seq. The study's findings and limits: Around 85% of IR-seq clonotypes had one read, totaling approximately 3.5% of reads; RNA-seq: 74.6% and 44.6%.

This clonotype was seen repeatedly, ten times or more. Its matching antigen is unknown. From roughly 0.4 ug of RNA, a library with molecular barcoded alpha/delta and beta/gamma adaptors was made. A single record per CDR3 protein comes from TCRdb applying MiXCR to the reads. The sample yields over 50,000 distinct CDR3 sequences, roughly 14% seen once. In germline, CDR1 is SQVTM, CDR2 ANQGSEA. With V trimmed by 6 bases and J by 3 bases, 11 bases remained unmatched. This CDR3 is 15 amino acids long. The sequenced material came from a population of CD138-negative cells sorted from bone marrow. The gene calls are TRBV29-1 and TRBJ1-1, with 9 bases aligning to TRBD1. This clonotype originated in a donor at least 40 years old with multiple myeloma. In DNA form, the CDR3 reads TGCAGCGTCCTGGGGGGGACAGGGTGGGACACTGAAGCTTTCTTT. It codes for CSVLGGTGWDTEAFF.